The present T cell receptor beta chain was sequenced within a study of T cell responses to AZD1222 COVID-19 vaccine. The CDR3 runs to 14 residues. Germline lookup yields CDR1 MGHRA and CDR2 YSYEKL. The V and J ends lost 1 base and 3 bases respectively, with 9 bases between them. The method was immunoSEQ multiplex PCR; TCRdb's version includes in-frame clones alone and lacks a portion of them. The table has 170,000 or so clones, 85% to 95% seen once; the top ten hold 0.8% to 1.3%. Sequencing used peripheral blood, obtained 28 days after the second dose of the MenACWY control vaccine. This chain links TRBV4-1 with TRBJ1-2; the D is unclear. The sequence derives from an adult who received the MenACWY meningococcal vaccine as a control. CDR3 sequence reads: CASSQVGDHYGYTF. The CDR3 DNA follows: TGCGCCAGCAGCCAAGTTGGCGATCACTATGGCTACACCTTC.